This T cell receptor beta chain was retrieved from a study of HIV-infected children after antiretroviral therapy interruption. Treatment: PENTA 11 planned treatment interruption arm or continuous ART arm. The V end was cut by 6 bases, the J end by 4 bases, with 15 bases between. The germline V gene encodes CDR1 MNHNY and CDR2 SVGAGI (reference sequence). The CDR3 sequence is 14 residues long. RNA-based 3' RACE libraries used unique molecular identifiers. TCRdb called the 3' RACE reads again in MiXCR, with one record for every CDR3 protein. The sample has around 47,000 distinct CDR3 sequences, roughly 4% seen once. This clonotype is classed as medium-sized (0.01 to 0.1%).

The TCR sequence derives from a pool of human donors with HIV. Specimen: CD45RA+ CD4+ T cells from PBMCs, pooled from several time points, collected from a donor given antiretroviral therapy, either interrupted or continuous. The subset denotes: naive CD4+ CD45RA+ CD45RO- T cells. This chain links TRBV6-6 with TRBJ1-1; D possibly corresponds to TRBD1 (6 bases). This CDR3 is CASSPTGTPTEAFF. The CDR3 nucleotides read TGTGCCAGCAGCCCTACCGGGACACCCACTGAAGCTTTCTTT.